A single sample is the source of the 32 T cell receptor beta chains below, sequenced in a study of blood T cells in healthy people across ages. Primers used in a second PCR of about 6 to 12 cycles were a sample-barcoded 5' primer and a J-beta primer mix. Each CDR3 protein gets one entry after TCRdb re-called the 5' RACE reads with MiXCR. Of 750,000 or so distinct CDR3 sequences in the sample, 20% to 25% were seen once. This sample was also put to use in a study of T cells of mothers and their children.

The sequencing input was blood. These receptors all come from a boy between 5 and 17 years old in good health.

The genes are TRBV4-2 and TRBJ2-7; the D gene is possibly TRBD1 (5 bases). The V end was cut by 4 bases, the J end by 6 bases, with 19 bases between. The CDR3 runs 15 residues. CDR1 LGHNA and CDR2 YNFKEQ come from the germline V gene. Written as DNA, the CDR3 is TGTGCCAGCAGCCCCAGGGTCCCCCGGCCCTCCGAGCAGTACTTC. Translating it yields CASSPRVPRPSEQYF.

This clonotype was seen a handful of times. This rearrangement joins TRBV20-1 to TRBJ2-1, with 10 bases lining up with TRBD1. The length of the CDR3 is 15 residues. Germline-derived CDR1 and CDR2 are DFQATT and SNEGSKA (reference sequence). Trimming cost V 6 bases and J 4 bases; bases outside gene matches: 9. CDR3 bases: TGCAGTGCGAAACCTGACAGGGGGCGATACAATGAGCAGTTCTTC. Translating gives CSAKPDRGRYNEQFF.

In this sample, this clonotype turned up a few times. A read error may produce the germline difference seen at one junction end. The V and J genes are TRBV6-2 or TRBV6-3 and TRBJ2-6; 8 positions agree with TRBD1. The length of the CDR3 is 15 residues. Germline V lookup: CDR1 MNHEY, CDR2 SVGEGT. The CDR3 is CASQDRGSGANVLAF. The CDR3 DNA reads TGTGCCAGCCAAGACAGGGGCTCTGGGGCCAACGTCCTGGCTTTC.

CDR3 in DNA: TGTGCCAGCAGCTTAAGTCCATACTCTGGGGCCAACGTCCTGACTTTC. This gives the protein CASSLSPYSGANVLTF. The chain couples TRBV7-2 to TRBJ2-6; no clear D gene. The CDR3 is 16 residues long. Trimming pared 2 bases from V and 0 bases from J, leaving 8 bases between. Germline CDR1 and CDR2: SGHTA and FQGNSA.

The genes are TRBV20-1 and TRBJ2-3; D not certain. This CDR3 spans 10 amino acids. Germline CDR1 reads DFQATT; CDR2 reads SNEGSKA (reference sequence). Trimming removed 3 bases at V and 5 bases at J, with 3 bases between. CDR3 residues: CSASGDTQYF. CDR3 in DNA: TGCAGTGCTAGCGGAGATACGCAGTATTTT.

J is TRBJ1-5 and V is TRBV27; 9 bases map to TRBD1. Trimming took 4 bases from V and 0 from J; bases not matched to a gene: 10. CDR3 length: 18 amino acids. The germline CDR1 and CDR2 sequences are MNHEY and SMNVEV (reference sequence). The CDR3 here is CASSSDRGLPISNQPQHF. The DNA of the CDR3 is TGTGCCAGCAGTTCGGACAGGGGATTACCTATTAGCAATCAGCCCCAGCATTTT.

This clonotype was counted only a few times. The CDR3 DNA reads as TGTGCCAGCAGCTTAAGTCGGACGGGGAGGGGGCAGCCCCAGCATTTT. This gives the protein CASSLSRTGRGQPQHF. V is TRBV7-2 and J is TRBJ1-5; possible D gene TRBD1, 6 bases. The V and J ends lost 2 bases and 7 bases respectively, with 18 bases between them. This CDR3 region has 16 residues. Germline V lookup: CDR1 SGHTA, CDR2 FQGNSA.

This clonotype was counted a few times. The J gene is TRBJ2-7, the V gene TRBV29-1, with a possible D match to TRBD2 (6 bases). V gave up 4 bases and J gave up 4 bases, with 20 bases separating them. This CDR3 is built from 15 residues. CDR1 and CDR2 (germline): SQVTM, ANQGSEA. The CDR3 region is CSVGFMASARYEQYF. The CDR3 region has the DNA TGCAGCGTTGGTTTTATGGCTAGCGCCCGATACGAGCAGTACTTC.

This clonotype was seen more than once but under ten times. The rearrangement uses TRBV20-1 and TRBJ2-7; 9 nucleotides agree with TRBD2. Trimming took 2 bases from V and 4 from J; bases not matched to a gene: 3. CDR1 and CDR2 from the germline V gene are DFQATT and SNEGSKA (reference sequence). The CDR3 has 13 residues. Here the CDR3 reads CSARLGLAYEQYF. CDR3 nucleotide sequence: TGCAGTGCTAGACTAGGACTAGCGTACGAGCAGTACTTC.

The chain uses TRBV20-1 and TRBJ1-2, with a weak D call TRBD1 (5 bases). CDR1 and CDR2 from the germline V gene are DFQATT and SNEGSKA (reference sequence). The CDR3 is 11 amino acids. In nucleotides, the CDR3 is TGCAGCGCTGGGGCGGATTATGGCTACACCTTC. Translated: CSAGADYGYTF.

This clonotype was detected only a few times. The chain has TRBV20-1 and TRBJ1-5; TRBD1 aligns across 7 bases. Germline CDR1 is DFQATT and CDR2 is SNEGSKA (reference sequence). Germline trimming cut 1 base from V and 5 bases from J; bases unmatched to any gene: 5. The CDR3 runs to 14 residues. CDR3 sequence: CSARGQGSHQPQHF. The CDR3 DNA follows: TGCAGTGCTAGAGGACAGGGTTCTCATCAGCCCCAGCATTTT.

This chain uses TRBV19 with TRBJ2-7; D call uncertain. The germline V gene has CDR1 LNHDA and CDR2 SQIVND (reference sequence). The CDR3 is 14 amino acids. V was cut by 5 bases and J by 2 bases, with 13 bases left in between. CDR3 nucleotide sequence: TGTGCCAGTAGTTCGCGGCTAGTCCCCTACGAGCAGTACTTC. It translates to CASSSRLVPYEQYF.

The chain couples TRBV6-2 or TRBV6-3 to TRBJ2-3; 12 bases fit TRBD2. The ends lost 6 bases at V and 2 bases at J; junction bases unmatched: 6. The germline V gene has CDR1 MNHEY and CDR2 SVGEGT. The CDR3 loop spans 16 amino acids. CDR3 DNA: TGTGCCAGCAGCAACCCTAGCGGGGGGGCCACAGATACGCAGTATTTT. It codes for CASSNPSGGATDTQYF.

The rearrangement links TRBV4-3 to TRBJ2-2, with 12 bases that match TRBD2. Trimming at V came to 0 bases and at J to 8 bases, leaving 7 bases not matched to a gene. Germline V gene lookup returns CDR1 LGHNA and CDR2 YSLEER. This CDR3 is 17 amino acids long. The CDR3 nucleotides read TGCGCCAGCAGCCAAGATCCTAGCGGGGGGGCATATGGGGAGCTGTTTTTT. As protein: CASSQDPSGGAYGELFF.

CDR3 DNA: TGTGCCAGCAGCTTAGACCCCTACCCACGGGAGCTGTTTTTT. The encoded protein is CASSLDPYPRELFF. The chain employs TRBV7-2 and TRBJ2-2, with D unclear. Germline V lookup: CDR1 SGHTA, CDR2 FQGNSA. V dropped 1 base and J dropped 9 bases, with 12 bases sitting between them. The CDR3 has 14 amino acids.

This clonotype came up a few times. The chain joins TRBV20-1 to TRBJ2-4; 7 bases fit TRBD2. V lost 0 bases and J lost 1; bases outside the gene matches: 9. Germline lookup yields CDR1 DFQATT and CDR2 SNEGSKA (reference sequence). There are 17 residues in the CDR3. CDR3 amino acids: CSARDLGGVGAKNIQYF. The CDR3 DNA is TGCAGTGCTAGAGATCTGGGGGGGGTTGGGGCCAAAAACATTCAGTACTTC.

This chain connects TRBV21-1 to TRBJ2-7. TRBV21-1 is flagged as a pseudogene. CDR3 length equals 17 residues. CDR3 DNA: TGTGCCAGCAGCAAAGTTCATGACGGCCTCAGCTCCTACGAGCAGTACTTC. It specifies CASSKVHDGLSSYEQYF.

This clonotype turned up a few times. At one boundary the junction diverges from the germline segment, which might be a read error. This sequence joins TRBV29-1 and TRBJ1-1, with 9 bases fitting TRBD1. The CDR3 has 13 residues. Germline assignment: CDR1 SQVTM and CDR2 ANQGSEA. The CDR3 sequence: CSVEGQGYAEAFF. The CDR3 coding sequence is TGCAGCGTGGAAGGACAGGGGTATGCTGAAGCTTTCTTT.

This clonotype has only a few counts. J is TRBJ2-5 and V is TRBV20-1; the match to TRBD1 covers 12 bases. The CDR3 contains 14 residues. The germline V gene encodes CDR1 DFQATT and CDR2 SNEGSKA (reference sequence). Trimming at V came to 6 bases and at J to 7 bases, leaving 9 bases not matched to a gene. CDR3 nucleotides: TGCAGTGCCAAGGGGACAGGGGGCAGATTGACCCAGTACTTC. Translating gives CSAKGTGGRLTQYF.

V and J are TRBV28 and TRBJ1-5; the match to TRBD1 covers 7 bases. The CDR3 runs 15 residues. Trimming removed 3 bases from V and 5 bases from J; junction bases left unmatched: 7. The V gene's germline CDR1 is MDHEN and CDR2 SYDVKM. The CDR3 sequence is CASSFRTGGYQPQHF. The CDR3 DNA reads TGTGCCAGCAGTTTCCGGACAGGAGGGTATCAGCCCCAGCATTTT.

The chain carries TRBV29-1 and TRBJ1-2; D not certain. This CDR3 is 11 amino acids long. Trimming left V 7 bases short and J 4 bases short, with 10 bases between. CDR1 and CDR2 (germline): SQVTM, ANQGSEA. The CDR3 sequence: CSAVEAYGYTF. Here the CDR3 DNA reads TGCAGCGCGGTTGAGGCCTATGGCTACACCTTC.

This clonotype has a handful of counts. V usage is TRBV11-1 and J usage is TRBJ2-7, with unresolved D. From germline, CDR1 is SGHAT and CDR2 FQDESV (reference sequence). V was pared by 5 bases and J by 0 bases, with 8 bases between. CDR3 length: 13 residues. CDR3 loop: CASSAHFSYEQYF. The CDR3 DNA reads TGTGCCAGCAGCGCTCACTTCTCCTACGAGCAGTACTTC.

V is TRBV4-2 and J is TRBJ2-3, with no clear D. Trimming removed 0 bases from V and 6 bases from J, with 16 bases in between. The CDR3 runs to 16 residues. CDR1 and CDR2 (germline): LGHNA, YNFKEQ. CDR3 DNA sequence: TGTGCCAGCAGCCAAGATGACCGTACCCCCTCCGATACGCAGTATTTT. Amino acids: CASSQDDRTPSDTQYF.

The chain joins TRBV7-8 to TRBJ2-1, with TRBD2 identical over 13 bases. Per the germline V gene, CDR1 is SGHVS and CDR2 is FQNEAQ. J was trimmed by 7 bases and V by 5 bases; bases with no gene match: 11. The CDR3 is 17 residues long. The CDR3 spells CASSQILTSGRRNEQFF. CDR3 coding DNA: TGTGCCAGCAGCCAAATATTGACTAGCGGGAGGAGGAATGAGCAGTTCTTC.

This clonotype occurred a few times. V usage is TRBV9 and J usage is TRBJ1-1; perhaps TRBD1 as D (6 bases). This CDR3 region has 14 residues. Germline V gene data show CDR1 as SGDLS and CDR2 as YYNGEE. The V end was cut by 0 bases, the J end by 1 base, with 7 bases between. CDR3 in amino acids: CASSVAGENTEAFF. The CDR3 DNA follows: TGTGCCAGCAGCGTAGCAGGGGAGAACACTGAAGCTTTCTTT.

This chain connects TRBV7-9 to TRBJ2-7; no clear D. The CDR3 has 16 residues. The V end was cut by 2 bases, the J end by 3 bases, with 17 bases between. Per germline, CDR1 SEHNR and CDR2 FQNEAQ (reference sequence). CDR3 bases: TGTGCCAGCAGCTTACCCGAAGCGCATTTGGTCTACGAGCAGTACTTC. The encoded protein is CASSLPEAHLVYEQYF.

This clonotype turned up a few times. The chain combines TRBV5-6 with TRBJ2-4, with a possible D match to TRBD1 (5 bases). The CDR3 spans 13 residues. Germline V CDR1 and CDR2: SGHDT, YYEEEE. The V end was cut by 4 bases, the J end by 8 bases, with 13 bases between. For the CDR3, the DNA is TGTGCCAGCAGCCTGGTGTGGGGCGACATTCAGTACTTC. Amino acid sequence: CASSLVWGDIQYF.

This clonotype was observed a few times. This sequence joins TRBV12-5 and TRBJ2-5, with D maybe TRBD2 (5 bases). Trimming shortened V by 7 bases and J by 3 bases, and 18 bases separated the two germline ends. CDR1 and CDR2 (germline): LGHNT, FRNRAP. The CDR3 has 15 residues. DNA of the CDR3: TGTGCTAGTGCACCCGCTAAACCCGGGGAAGAGACCCAGTACTTC. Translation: CASAPAKPGEETQYF.

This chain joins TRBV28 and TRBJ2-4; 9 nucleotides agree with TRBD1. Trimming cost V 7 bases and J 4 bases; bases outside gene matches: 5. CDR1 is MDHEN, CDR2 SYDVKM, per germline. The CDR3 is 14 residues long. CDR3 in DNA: TGTGCCAGCACCATGGGGACAGGGAAAAACATTCAGTACTTC. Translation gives CASTMGTGKNIQYF. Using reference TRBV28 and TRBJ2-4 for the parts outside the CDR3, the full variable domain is DVKVTQSSRYLVKRTGEKVFLECVQDMDHENMFWYRQDPGLGLRLIYFSYDVKMKEKGDIPEGYSVSREKKERFSLILESASTNQTSMYLCASTMGTGKNIQYFGAGTRLSVL.

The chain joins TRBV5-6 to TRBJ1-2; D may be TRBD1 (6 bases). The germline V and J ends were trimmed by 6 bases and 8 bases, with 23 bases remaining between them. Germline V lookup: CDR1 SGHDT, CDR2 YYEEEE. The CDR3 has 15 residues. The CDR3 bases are TGTGCCAGCACCGCAAACACCCCAGGGGAGGAGGGCTACACCTTC. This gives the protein CASTANTPGEEGYTF.

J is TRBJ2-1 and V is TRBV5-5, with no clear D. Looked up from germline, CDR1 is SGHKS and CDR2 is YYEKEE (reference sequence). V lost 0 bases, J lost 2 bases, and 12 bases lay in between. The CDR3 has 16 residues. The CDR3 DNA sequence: TGTGCCAGCAGCTTGGGTGGCGGCTCAGCCTACAATGAGCAGTTCTTC. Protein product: CASSLGGGSAYNEQFF.

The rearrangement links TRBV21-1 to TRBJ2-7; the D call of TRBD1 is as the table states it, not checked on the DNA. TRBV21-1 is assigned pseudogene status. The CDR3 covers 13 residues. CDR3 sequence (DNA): TGTGCCAGCAGACCGGGACAGGCTTACGAGCAGTACTTC. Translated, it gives CASRPGQAYEQYF.